The 10 T cell receptor beta chains below all came from one sample that was sequenced in a study of blood T cell repertoires in COVID-19 (dated by TCRdb to about 2020). To prepare the library, the immunoSEQ multiplex PCR assay was applied. The table was pulled from immuneACCESS by TCRdb, which kept in-frame rearrangements only. Such tables lose some clones; where checked, under half of the loss comes from unresolved V genes, and the rest has no known cause. The sample has around 30,000 clones on record, about 90% of them singletons. The biggest ten clones account for roughly a fifth of the sample. The material sequenced was peripheral blood. The source is a man older than 75 with acute or convalescent COVID-19.

The genes are TRBV2 and TRBJ1-6; D is ambiguous. V gave up 2 bases and J gave up 9 bases, with 14 bases separating them. Germline V gene sequence: CDR1 SNHLY, CDR2 FYNNEI. The CDR3 is made up of 15 amino acids. The CDR3 spells CASSEYRGVGSPLHF. The CDR3 region has the DNA TGTGCCAGCAGTGAATACCGGGGAGTGGGTTCACCCCTCCACTTT.

The genes are TRBV19 and TRBJ2-3; 13 bases match TRBD2. Germline V CDR1 and CDR2: LNHDA, SQIVND (reference sequence). This CDR3 comprises 16 residues. V was pared by 4 bases and J by 2 bases, with 3 bases of the junction left unmatched. CDR3 in DNA: TGTGCCAGTAGTACGACTAGCGGGGGGATCACAGATACGCAGTATTTT. It codes for CASSTTSGGITDTQYF.

The J gene is TRBJ2-3, the V gene TRBV6-5; 7 positions match TRBD1. The CDR3 consists of 15 residues. The V segment lost 8 bases and the J segment 1 base; nucleotides outside the gene matches: 9. From germline, CDR1 is MNHEY and CDR2 SVGAGI. As DNA, the CDR3 is TGTGCCAGCGATAAAGACAGGGCGGGCACAGATACGCAGTATTTT. Amino acids: CASDKDRAGTDTQYF.

The chain employs TRBV29-1 and TRBJ1-2, with 10 bases matching TRBD1. The CDR3 spans 12 residues. J lost 7 bases, V lost 4 bases, and 3 bases had no gene match. From germline, CDR1 is SQVTM and CDR2 ANQGSEA. The CDR3 DNA reads TGCAGCGTTGGACAGGGGGCGGGTGGCTACACCTTC. Its translation is CSVGQGAGGYTF.

The V call is TRBV2, the J call TRBJ1-2; 8 bases are a match to TRBD1. CDR1 is SNHLY and CDR2 is FYNNEI in the germline V gene. This CDR3 has 14 amino acids. V trimming: 0 bases; J trimming: 8 bases; junction bases outside the gene matches: 5. In nucleotides, the CDR3 is TGTGCCAGCAGTGAAGCCCAGGGGGCTTACGGCTACACCTTC. Residues: CASSEAQGAYGYTF.

The chain carries TRBV7-9 and TRBJ2-3; D is perhaps TRBD1 (6 bases). CDR1 and CDR2 (germline): SEHNR, FQNEAQ (reference sequence). The CDR3 consists of 15 residues. V lost 1 base, J lost 3 bases, and 11 bases lay in between. The CDR3 protein is CASSLDLQGTDTQYF. The CDR3 DNA follows: TGTGCCAGCAGCTTAGATCTCCAGGGGACAGATACGCAGTATTTT. Full variable domain (outside the CDR3, taken from reference TRBV7-9 and TRBJ2-3): DTGVSQNPRHKITKRGQNVTFRCDPISEHNRLYWYRQTLGQGPEFLTYFQNEAQLEKSRLLSDRFSAERPKGSFSTLEIQRTEQGDSAMYLCASSLDLQGTDTQYFGPGTRLTVL.

The J gene is TRBJ2-7, the V gene TRBV2; possibly TRBD2 for D (7 bases). With 0 bases removed from V and 4 bases from J, the gap between germline ends came to 16 bases. CDR3 length: 16 residues. CDR1 and CDR2 (germline): SNHLY, FYNNEI. The CDR3 sequence: CASSEAGGGGEYEQYF. The CDR3, as DNA: TGTGCCAGCAGTGAAGCAGGGGGGGGAGGGGAATACGAGCAGTACTTC.

The V gene is TRBV5-1, the J gene TRBJ1-6; 7 bases fit TRBD1. The junction had 15 bases not matched to a gene; V was cut back by 4 bases and J by 11 bases. This CDR3 has 16 residues. Germline loops: CDR1 SGHRS, CDR2 YFSETQ. The CDR3 bases are TGCGCCAGCAGCGCCCGGGACAGTCGGATCTCGGCACCCCTCCACTTT. Protein product: CASSARDSRISAPLHF. The entire variable domain, with the rest obtained from reference TRBV5-1 and TRBJ1-6, is as follows: KAGVTQTPRYLIKTRGQQVTLSCSPISGHRSVSWYQQTPGQGLQFLFEYFSETQRNKGNFPGRFSGRQFSNSRSEMNVSTLELGDSALYLCASSARDSRISAPLHFGNGTRLTVT.

The count of this clone is one. The V call is TRBV29-1, the J call TRBJ2-4; D call uncertain. The length of the CDR3 is 16 residues. CDR1 and CDR2 from the germline V gene are SQVTM and ANQGSEA. Trimming shortened V by 5 bases and J by 1 base, and 18 bases separated the two germline ends. The CDR3 loop reads CSVFLLVRGAKNIQYF. The CDR3 nucleotides are TGCAGCGTTTTCCTCCTGGTCCGAGGTGCCAAAAACATTCAGTACTTC. Drawing the rest from reference TRBV29-1 and TRBJ2-4, the complete variable domain is SAVISQKPSRDICQRGTSLTIQCQVDSQVTMMFWYRQQPGQSLTLIATANQGSEATYESGFVIDKFPISRPNLTFSTLTVSNMSPEDSSIYLCSVFLLVRGAKNIQYFGAGTRLSVL.

This clone has more than one count but fewer than ten. The genes are TRBV5-1 and TRBJ1-1; 9 nucleotides line up with TRBD1. Germline V gives CDR1 SGHRS, CDR2 YFSETQ. The CDR3 length is 13 residues. V dropped 3 bases and J dropped 4; count of bases not matched to a gene: 1. The CDR3 coding sequence is TGCGCCAGCAGCTGGGACAGGGCCACTGAAGCTTTCTTT. This sequence encodes CASSWDRATEAFF.